What follows is one TCR beta chain and its context. These data originate in a study of T cell changes during pregnancy in multiple sclerosis. This CDR3 has 15 residues. Looked up from germline, CDR1 is SGHAT and CDR2 is FQNNGV. J lost 1 base, V lost 5 bases, and 7 bases had no gene match. Some clones are missing from TCRdb's copy, which holds only in-frame ones; the method was immunoSEQ multiplex PCR. This table holds approximately 60,000 clones, around 94% found once. The sequenced sample was CD8+ T cells from peripheral blood mononuclear cells, obtained in the third trimester of pregnancy. The sequence came from a female donor with multiple sclerosis, enrolled in a pregnancy study. This chain connects TRBV11-2 to TRBJ2-7, with 8 bases aligning to TRBD1. The CDR3 DNA reads TGTGCCAGCAGCCGCTGGACAGGGCTATCCTACGAGCAGTACTTC. Its translation is CASSRWTGLSYEQYF.